The rows below give T cell receptor beta chains drawn from one sample of a study of cytomegalovirus exposure and HLA in healthy donors. Data came from immunoSEQ multiplex PCR; TCRdb stores just in-frame clones and leaves some out. This repertoire shows over 60,000 clones, 90% to 95% found once; its top ten account for 3% to 3.5%. The source material was PBMCs. All receptors come from a man aged 18-30 years in good health and CMV-seronegative. CDR3s include the opening cysteine and the closing phenylalanine or tryptophan. D genes are given only for firm matches. Clone size is stated in some rows and not others, as once, few, many or a class when expanded.

D	V	J	size	CDR3	DNA
TRBD1	TRBV7-2	TRBJ1-2	-	CASSLAIAGTGVGGYTF	TGTGCCAGCAGCTTAGCGATTGCCGGGACAGGGGTGGGTGGCTACACCTTC
TRBD1	TRBV9	TRBJ2-7	-	CASSGGGQGYEQYF	TGTGCCAGCAGCGGAGGGGGACAGGGCTACGAGCAGTACTTC
-	TRBV28	TRBJ1-2	-	CASSTLHHQGATPNYGYTF	TGTGCCAGCAGTACTCTTCACCACCAAGGGGCGACCCCTAACTATGGCTACACCTTC
-	TRBV28	TRBJ2-6	-	CATSGLSGANVLTF	TGTGCCACCTCGGGATTGTCTGGGGCCAACGTCCTGACTTTC
-	TRBV19	TRBJ1-2	-	CASSIGLMTGDYGYTF	TGTGCCAGTAGTATAGGCCTTATGACAGGAGATTACGGCTACACCTTC
-	TRBV29-1	TRBJ1-1	-	CSVAGVNTEAFF	TGCAGCGTCGCAGGGGTAAACACTGAAGCTTTCTTT
TRBD1	TRBV5-8	TRBJ1-1	-	CASSLGINRGQYTEAFF	TGTGCCAGCAGCTTGGGGATTAACAGGGGGCAGTACACTGAAGCTTTCTTT
-	TRBV18	TRBJ1-6	-	CASSPGGVNSPLHF	TGTGCCAGCTCACCCGGGGGGGTAAATTCACCCCTCCACTTT
-	TRBV9	TRBJ1-2	-	CASSLDSFYTF	TGTGCCAGCAGTTTGGACAGTTTCTACACCTTC
-	TRBV27	TRBJ2-7	-	CASSLLTSRGSYEQYF	TGTGCCAGCAGTTTATTGACGTCGAGGGGGAGTTACGAGCAGTACTTC
-	TRBV6-6	TRBJ1-5	-	CASSSGLGQHF	TGTGCCAGCAGCTCTGGACTGGGCCAGCATTTT
-	TRBV6-1	TRBJ2-5	-	CASSEGSAETQYF	TGTGCCAGCAGTGAAGGTAGCGCAGAGACCCAGTACTTC
-	TRBV27	TRBJ1-1	once	CASENENTEAFF	TGTGCCAGCGAGAACGAGAACACTGAAGCTTTCTTT
-	TRBV18	TRBJ2-7	-	CASSDGRPSSAEYF	TGTGCCAGCTCTGATGGGAGGCCTTCTTCCGCGGAGTACTTC
-	TRBV6-6	TRBJ2-1	-	CASSYSERQVGEQFF	TGTGCCAGCAGTTACTCGGAGCGGCAGGTAGGTGAGCAGTTCTTC
TRBD1	TRBV2	TRBJ1-1	-	CASIGGRVTEAFF	TGTGCCAGCATAGGGGGCCGGGTCACTGAAGCTTTCTTT
-	TRBV7-9	TRBJ2-5	-	CASTSGETQYF	TGTGCCAGCACCTCGGGAGAGACCCAGTACTTC
TRBD2	TRBV9	TRBJ2-7	-	CASSVAFSETSGDQYF	TGTGCCAGCAGCGTAGCTTTTAGTGAAACTAGCGGAGACCAGTACTTC
-	TRBV6-5	TRBJ2-7	-	CASSSGVRHEQYF	TGTGCCAGCAGTTCGGGGGTACGCCACGAGCAGTACTTC
-	TRBV19	TRBJ1-1	-	CASSLRLLAFF	TGTGCCAGTAGTCTGAGGCTTCTGGCTTTCTTT
TRBD1	TRBV27	TRBJ2-2	-	CASSLDRGIAGELFF	TGTGCCAGCAGTTTAGACAGGGGGATAGCCGGGGAGCTGTTTTTT
-	TRBV7-6	TRBJ2-7	-	CASSLRGRSYEQYF	TGTGCCAGCAGCTTGCGGGGACGTTCCTACGAGCAGTACTTC
-	TRBV6-5	TRBJ1-6	-	CASLSLQGYSPLHF	TGTGCCAGCCTGAGCCTCCAGGGCTACTCACCCCTCCACTTT
-	TRBV19	TRBJ1-1	-	CSTGANQQNTEAFF	TGTTCGACGGGAGCGAACCAACAGAACACTGAAGCTTTCTTT
TRBD1	TRBV6-5	TRBJ2-7	-	CASRSGTGGFEQYF	TGTGCCAGCAGATCCGGGACAGGGGGCTTCGAGCAGTACTTC
-	TRBV6-5	TRBJ1-1	-	CASRLTDNTEAFF	TGTGCCAGCAGATTGACAGATAACACTGAAGCTTTCTTT
-	TRBV10-1	TRBJ1-5	-	CASKGTYSNQPQHF	TGCGCCAGCAAGGGGACATATAGCAATCAGCCCCAGCATTTT
TRBD1	TRBV7-9	TRBJ2-3	once	CASSLKQGAGDTQYF	TGTGCCAGCAGCTTGAAACAGGGGGCAGGAGATACGCAGTATTTT
-	TRBV6-1	TRBJ2-1	medium-sized	CASSDSGVGYNEQFF	TGTGCCAGCAGTGATTCGGGGGTCGGCTACAATGAGCAGTTCTTC
-	TRBV6-5	TRBJ1-4	-	CASSYSQGIAEKLFF	TGTGCCAGCAGTTACTCGCAGGGGATCGCCGAAAAACTGTTTTTT
TRBD1	TRBV7-6	TRBJ1-1	-	CASSSDPGQGITEAFF	TGTGCCAGCAGCTCTGATCCGGGACAGGGGATCACTGAAGCTTTCTTT
TRBD2	TRBV19	TRBJ2-1	-	CASSPLGLGPNAGDEQFF	TGTGCCAGTAGCCCATTGGGACTAGGACCCAATGCGGGTGATGAGCAGTTCTTC
TRBD2	TRBV27	TRBJ2-1	-	CASSLGRTFSSYNEQFF	TGTGCCAGCAGTCTCGGGAGGACGTTCTCCTCCTACAATGAGCAGTTCTTC
-	TRBV27	TRBJ1-1	-	CASSLSTEMNTEAFF	TGTGCCAGCAGTTTATCGACAGAGATGAACACTGAAGCTTTCTTT
TRBD1	TRBV13	TRBJ1-1	-	CASSPQDRGTEAFF	TGTGCCAGCAGCCCCCAGGACAGGGGCACTGAAGCTTTCTTT
-	TRBV19	TRBJ2-1	-	CASSQEGVYNEQFF	TGTGCCAGTAGTCAAGAGGGAGTGTACAATGAGCAGTTCTTC
-	TRBV6-5	TRBJ1-2	-	CASTDEGASYGYTF	TGTGCCAGCACCGACGAAGGGGCGAGCTATGGCTACACCTTC
-	TRBV6-1	TRBJ1-5	-	CASSERTVGEMTQHF	TGTGCCAGCAGTGAAAGGACAGTGGGGGAGATGACCCAGCATTTT
-	TRBV28	TRBJ1-5	-	CASSLLDWGNQPQHF	TGTGCCAGCAGTCTCCTCGACTGGGGCAATCAGCCCCAGCATTTT
-	TRBV7-3	TRBJ1-1	-	CASSSNRATEAFF	TGTGCCAGCAGCAGCAACAGGGCCACTGAAGCTTTCTTT
-	TRBV5-6	TRBJ2-3	-	CASSPYQVSSTDTQYF	TGTGCCAGCAGCCCGTACCAGGTATCGAGCACAGATACGCAGTATTTT
-	TRBV2	TRBJ1-1	-	CASSEQGFPEAFF	TGTGCCAGCAGTGAACAGGGGTTTCCTGAAGCTTTCTTT
TRBD1	TRBV6-1	TRBJ1-1	-	CASTTGTALNTEAFF	TGTGCCAGCACCACAGGGACAGCCTTGAACACTGAAGCTTTCTTT
-	TRBV6-5	TRBJ1-4	once	CASSWTVNEKLFF	TGTGCCAGCAGCTGGACAGTTAATGAAAAACTGTTTTTT
-	TRBV7-8	TRBJ1-5	-	CASSQMTGDQPQHF	TGTGCCAGCAGCCAGATGACAGGCGATCAGCCCCAGCATTTT
-	TRBV19	TRBJ1-1	-	CASSLRSGVTEAFF	TGTGCCAGTAGTCTCAGGTCCGGGGTGACTGAAGCTTTCTTT
-	TRBV6-5	TRBJ2-7	-	CASSYNRPTLSYEQYF	TGTGCCAGCAGTTATAACAGGCCCACCCTGTCCTACGAGCAGTACTTC
-	TRBV2	TRBJ2-2	-	CASSPRVGTGELFF	TGTGCCAGCAGTCCGAGGGTGGGGACCGGGGAGCTGTTTTTT
-	TRBV10-2	TRBJ1-2	-	CASSESANLNYGYTF	TGCGCCAGCAGTGAGTCCGCCAACCTAAACTATGGCTACACCTTC
TRBD1	TRBV6-5	TRBJ1-1	-	CASSVQGAAGTEAFF	TGTGCCAGCAGTGTCCAGGGGGCAGCGGGCACTGAAGCTTTCTTT
-	TRBV5-4	TRBJ1-1	-	CASSSPGTEAFF	TGTGCCAGCAGCTCCCCGGGCACTGAAGCTTTCTTT
-	TRBV28	TRBJ1-2	-	CASSLGSIYGYTF	TGTGCCAGCAGTTTGGGCAGTATTTATGGCTACACCTTC
TRBD1	TRBV19	TRBJ1-1	once	CASSIAGPGGGTEAFF	TGTGCCAGTAGTATAGCTGGGCCAGGGGGTGGCACTGAAGCTTTCTTT
TRBD1	TRBV7-6	TRBJ2-3	-	CASSRDPGQADTQYF	TGTGCCAGCAGCCGCGACCCCGGACAGGCAGATACGCAGTATTTT
TRBD1	TRBV5-4	TRBJ2-5	-	CASSWRDRGWETQYF	TGTGCCAGCAGCTGGCGGGACAGGGGATGGGAGACCCAGTACTTC
TRBD1	TRBV14	TRBJ1-1	-	CASSQGRGQGTEAFF	TGTGCCAGCAGCCAAGGACGGGGACAGGGTACTGAAGCTTTCTTT
-	TRBV7-9	TRBJ2-4	-	CASSLGGGLAKNIQYF	TGTGCCAGCAGCTTAGGAGGCGGCCTAGCCAAAAACATTCAGTACTTC
-	TRBV19	TRBJ1-4	once	CASSTGVGNEKLFF	TGTGCCAGTAGTACGGGGGTCGGTAATGAAAAACTGTTTTTT
-	TRBV6-5	TRBJ1-1	-	CASSLGSRAFF	TGTGCCAGCAGCCTCGGGAGCCGAGCTTTCTTT